What follows is one TCR beta chain and its context. The data derive from a study of T-cell reconstitution after alpha-beta-depleted transplantation in children. The CDR3 runs to 14 residues. Germline lookup yields CDR1 DFQATT and CDR2 SNEGSKA (reference sequence). V was trimmed by 1 base and J by 1 base, leaving 9 bases between them. Preparation of the TCRbeta library used unique molecular identifiers. TCRdb redid the calling of the PCR reads with MiXCR, one entry per CDR3 protein. The table includes about 870,000 distinct CDR3 sequences, roughly 15% detected once. This material consisted of PBMCs, mostly from graft donor cells, taken 360 days after TCRalphabeta/CD19-depleted stem cell transplant. The rearrangement uses TRBV20-1 and TRBJ2-3; D uncertain. This clonotype was obtained from a male patient younger than 18 who had a stem cell transplant for acute lymphoblastic leukemia, so the T cells may come from the graft donor. This chain's CDR3 is CSARGGVGTDTQYF. CDR3 nucleotide sequence: TGCAGTGCTAGAGGCGGCGTAGGCACAGATACGCAGTATTTT.